This is a list of T cell receptor beta chains from one sample in a study of human T cells and chemical hapten exposure. MiXCR, applied by TCRdb to the RACE reads, yields one record per CDR3 protein. Among about 70,000 distinct CDR3 sequences listed, 8.5% were seen once. The sequences come from whole blood, collected in connection with sensitization to the hapten diphenylcyclopropenone (DPC). The origin of the receptors is a woman aged 45-65 years with alopecia areata. Some clones in this sample may be carry-over from other donors' samples. CDR3s include the opening cysteine and the closing phenylalanine or tryptophan.

v_gene	CDR3aa
TRBV27	CASGTFYEQYF
TRBV12-3/TRBV12-4	CASSPGDLYGYTF
TRBV7-7	CASSLGANTEAFF
TRBV6-2/TRBV6-3	CASSRNQENTEAFF
TRBV30	CAWSEEGGGYGYTF
TRBV28	CASSPWGRGSNQPQHF
TRBV2	CATKGYMNTGELFF
TRBV6-1	CASSEAHTGASNQPQHF
TRBV7-3	CASTLAGGRADTQYF
TRBV12-3/TRBV12-4	CASSVQGGPYEQYF
TRBV28	CASSPIPKSPYEQYF
TRBV5-6	CASSLEFRTGIDGYTF
TRBV20-1	CSAPTWTSGNYKIGQYF